Below, 6 T cell receptor beta chains from the same sample are listed, as sequenced in a study of T cell responses to AZD1222 COVID-19 vaccine. Sequencing used immunoSEQ multiplex PCR; TCRdb keeps in-frame clones, though not all of them. Of 200,000 or so clones listed, around 93% are singletons. The material was peripheral blood, obtained on day 0 of AZD1222 vaccination. The source of these receptors is an adult in good health.

The DNA of the CDR3 is TGCAGCGGCCTTACTAGCGGGGCCTCCTACAATGAGCAGTTCTTC. Translating it yields CSGLTSGASYNEQFF. The chain couples TRBV29-1 to TRBJ2-1; TRBD2 aligns across 10 bases. Germline lookup yields CDR1 SQVTM and CDR2 ANQGSEA. With V trimmed by 7 bases and J by 0 bases, 6 bases remained unmatched. The CDR3 has 15 residues.

The rearrangement links TRBV6-5 to TRBJ1-1; D might be TRBD1 (6 bases). This CDR3 has 13 amino acids. Trimming shortened V by 6 bases and J by 7 bases, and 15 bases separated the two germline ends. Germline V gene lookup returns CDR1 MNHEY and CDR2 SVGAGI. CDR3 DNA sequence: TGTGCCAGCAGACAGGGTTTTCGCCTTGAAGCTTTCTTT. Amino acids: CASRQGFRLEAFF.

This chain connects TRBV20-1 to TRBJ2-7; D is ambiguous. Germline CDR1 reads DFQATT; CDR2 reads SNEGSKA (reference sequence). This CDR3 has 12 residues. Trimming stripped 3 bases from V and 4 bases from J, with 10 bases between. CDR3 nucleotides: TGCAGTGCTAGTCCCTCCGAGTACGAGCAGTACTTC. This codes for CSASPSEYEQYF.

The chain joins TRBV28 to TRBJ2-1; D is unresolved. The germline gives CDR1 MDHEN, CDR2 SYDVKM. CDR3 length equals 11 residues. Trimming pared 5 bases from V and 8 bases from J, leaving 7 bases between. The CDR3 reads CASSTLHEQFF. In nucleotides, the CDR3 is TGTGCCAGCAGTACCCTCCATGAGCAGTTCTTC.

This CDR3 reads CASSFILAGEQYF. CDR3 coding DNA: TGCGCCAGCAGCTTCATACTAGCGGGAGAGCAGTACTTC. The chain employs TRBV5-1 and TRBJ2-7, with 10 bases lining up with TRBD2. Unmatched junction bases numbered 3, after V lost 2 bases and J lost 7 bases. The CDR3 length is 13 residues. Per germline, CDR1 SGHRS and CDR2 YFSETQ.

This rearrangement joins TRBV9 to TRBJ1-2, with D perhaps matching TRBD1 (6 bases). CDR3 length: 13 residues. CDR1 and CDR2 (germline): SGDLS, YYNGEE. Trimming shortened V by 0 bases and J by 7 bases, and 10 bases separated the two germline ends. The CDR3: CASSVVGGAGYTF. The CDR3 DNA is TGTGCCAGCAGCGTAGTAGGGGGTGCTGGCTACACCTTC. Looking up the rest from reference TRBV9 and TRBJ1-2 gives the full variable domain: DSGVTQTPKHLITATGQRVTLRCSPRSGDLSVYWYQQSLDQGLQFLIQYYNGEERAKGNILERFSAQQFPDLHSELNLSSLELGDSALYFCASSVVGGAGYTFGSGTRLTVV.